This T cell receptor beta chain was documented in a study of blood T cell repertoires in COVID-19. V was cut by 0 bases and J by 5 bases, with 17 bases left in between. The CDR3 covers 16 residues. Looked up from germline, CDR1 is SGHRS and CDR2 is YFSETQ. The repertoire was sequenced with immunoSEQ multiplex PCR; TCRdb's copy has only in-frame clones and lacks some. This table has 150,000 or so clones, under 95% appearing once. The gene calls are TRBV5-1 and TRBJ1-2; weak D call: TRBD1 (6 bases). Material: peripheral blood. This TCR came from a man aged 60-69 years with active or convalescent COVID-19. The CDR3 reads CASSLAGGGWVYGYTF. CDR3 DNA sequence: TGCGCCAGCAGCTTGGCGGGCGGGGGCTGGGTGTATGGCTACACCTTC.